This is a list of T cell receptor beta chains from one sample in a study of blood T cell repertoires in COVID-19. Profiled with immunoSEQ multiplex PCR; TCRdb holds only in-frame clones, not every one. The data contain over 300,000 clones, around 89% of them seen just once; the ten biggest clones take up roughly 1.2%. The sample comprised peripheral blood. These receptors all stem from a man aged 35-49 years with acute or convalescent COVID-19. The CDR3 runs from the conserved cysteine through the conserved F or W. Fields, in order: D gene, V gene, J gene, clone size, CDR3 DNA, CDR3 protein. The D gene is left open where the match is weak. Clone sizes are given selectively: once, few, many, or a class where the clone is expanded.

TRBD1,TRBV14,TRBJ2-7,NA,TGTGCCAGCAGCCGACGGACAGGGGGCTTCGAGCAGTACTTC,CASSRRTGGFEQYF
NA,TRBV28,TRBJ1-2,NA,TGTGCCAGCAGTTCGCCCCGGACAGCTAACTATGGCTACACCTTC,CASSSPRTANYGYTF
NA,TRBV28,TRBJ1-4,NA,TGTGCGACGCGGGTCGTTCGACCTAATGAAAAACTGTTTTTT,CATRVVRPNEKLFF
TRBD1,TRBV9,TRBJ1-6,many,TGTGCCAGCAGCGTAGATGGACAGGGATATAATTCACCCCTCCACTTT,CASSVDGQGYNSPLHF
NA,TRBV10-3,TRBJ1-1,NA,TGTGCCATCAGTCTAGACAGGACGAACACTGAAGCTTTCTTT,CAISLDRTNTEAFF
TRBD1,TRBV10-3,TRBJ1-6,NA,TGTGCCATCAGCGGACAGGGGGGCTCCTATAATTCACCCCTCCACTTT,CAISGQGGSYNSPLHF
TRBD1,TRBV19,TRBJ1-5,NA,TGTGCCACCTCTGACAGGGACGGGGATCAGCCCCAGCATTTT,CATSDRDGDQPQHF
TRBD1,TRBV4-1,TRBJ1-4,NA,TGCGCCAGCAGCCAAGAGGGGGGACAGGGACGGGAAAAACTGTTTTTT,CASSQEGGQGREKLFF
NA,TRBV19,TRBJ1-1,NA,TGTGCCAGTAGTATAACAGCCGATACTGAAGCTTTCTTT,CASSITADTEAFF
TRBD1,TRBV10-3,TRBJ1-1,NA,TGTGCCATCACTTCCCCGGGACAGGCTGAAGCTTTCTTT,CAITSPGQAEAFF
NA,TRBV19,TRBJ1-6,NA,TGTGCCAGTAGGAGTCGCGTGGCCTTGGGGCAGTCACCCCTCCACTTT,CASRSRVALGQSPLHF
TRBD1,TRBV27,TRBJ1-5,NA,TGTGCCAGCAGTTTACCAGACAGGGGGTCAAGATTGAGCAATCAGCCCCAGCATTTT,CASSLPDRGSRLSNQPQHF
TRBD1,TRBV3-1/TRBV3-2,TRBJ2-1,few,TGTGCCAGCAGCCACAGGGGGTCCTCTTTCGTTTACAATGAGCAGTTCTTC,CASSHRGSSFVYNEQFF
TRBD2,TRBV27,TRBJ2-3,NA,TGTGCCAGCAGTTCCCCCGGGACTAGCGGGATCCGAGTAGATACGCAGTATTTT,CASSSPGTSGIRVDTQYF
NA,TRBV7-9,TRBJ1-1,NA,TGTGCCAGCAGCTTCAGGAGCGAGGAGACTAGCCCTGAAGCTTTCTTT,CASSFRSEETSPEAFF
TRBD1,TRBV5-1,TRBJ1-6,NA,TGCGCCAGCAGCGGCCCGGGACAGGGCAATTCACCCCTCCACTTT,CASSGPGQGNSPLHF
TRBD2,TRBV6-5,TRBJ2-7,NA,TGTGCCAGCAGTTACTCCGGGAGGGCGAGCTCCTACGAGCAGTACTTC,CASSYSGRASSYEQYF
NA,TRBV9,TRBJ1-5,NA,TGTGCCAGCAGCGTAGCAGGGGTTGCTGGGCAGCCCCAGCATTTT,CASSVAGVAGQPQHF
TRBD1,TRBV6-5,TRBJ2-7,once,TGTGCCAGCAGTTACTCTTGGGGACAGGCCTACGAGCAGTACTTC,CASSYSWGQAYEQYF
TRBD1,TRBV5-4,TRBJ2-7,NA,TGTGCCAGCAGCTCGGACAGGGGCTACGAGCAGTACTTC,CASSSDRGYEQYF
NA,TRBV4-1,TRBJ2-3,NA,TGCGCCAGCAGCCAAGGCCGCGGGGCCAGCACAGATACGCAGTATTTT,CASSQGRGASTDTQYF
TRBD2,TRBV18,TRBJ2-2,NA,TGTGCCAGCTCACCGGCGGGAGGGAACACCGGGGAGCTGTTTTTT,CASSPAGGNTGELFF
TRBD1,TRBV5-1,TRBJ1-1,NA,TGCGCCAGCAGCAACGGACAGGAGATCACTGAAGCTTTCTTT,CASSNGQEITEAFF
TRBD1,TRBV13,TRBJ1-2,NA,TGTGCCAGCAGCCCCCGGGACAGGCCTAACTATGGCTACACCTTC,CASSPRDRPNYGYTF
NA,TRBV4-1,TRBJ1-4,NA,TGCGCCAGCAGTTCAGAGGACAGACATGAAAAACTGTTTTTT,CASSSEDRHEKLFF
TRBD2,TRBV27,TRBJ2-3,NA,TGTGCCAGCAGCCAGATGGGACTAGCGATCACAGATACGCAGTATTTT,CASSQMGLAITDTQYF
NA,TRBV12-3/TRBV12-4,TRBJ1-1,NA,TGTGCCAGCAGTCTACAGGGCCAAGCTTTCTTT,CASSLQGQAFF
NA,TRBV14,TRBJ2-1,NA,TGTGCCAGCAGCCCCCTCGTTCAGGGAAGAGTCTACAATGAGCAGTTCTTC,CASSPLVQGRVYNEQFF
TRBD2,TRBV5-1,TRBJ2-1,once,TGCGCCAGCACCCCGGGTGGCGGGAGCGCTTCCTACAATGAGCAGTTCTTC,CASTPGGGSASYNEQFF
NA,TRBV6-6,TRBJ1-2,NA,TGTGCCAGCAGCCAGGACATCTATGGCTACACCTTC,CASSQDIYGYTF
TRBD1,TRBV6-5,TRBJ2-7,NA,TGTGCCAGCACCTACGGACAGGGCACCTACGAGCAGTACTTC,CASTYGQGTYEQYF
TRBD1,TRBV7-2,TRBJ2-7,NA,TGTGCCAGCAGCTTAGTTGGGACAGGGGGTGCCGAGCAGTACTTC,CASSLVGTGGAEQYF
TRBD2,TRBV27,TRBJ2-7,once,TGTGCCAGCAGTTTGTCGGGGGGTTGGGGGGAGCAGTACTTC,CASSLSGGWGEQYF
TRBD2,TRBV10-3,TRBJ2-7,NA,TGTGCCATCAGTGTTGGAGGGACTAGCGGGGAGATGGTCCCCTACGAGCAGTACTTC,CAISVGGTSGEMVPYEQYF
NA,TRBV5-6,TRBJ2-1,few,TGTGCCAGCAGGGGTCCCGCGTCGGGGGAGCAGTTCTTC,CASRGPASGEQFF
NA,TRBV6-6,TRBJ2-1,NA,TGTGCCAGCAGTTCGGGGGCGGGAGCCTACAATGAGCAGTTCTTC,CASSSGAGAYNEQFF